The clone carrying this T cell receptor beta chain came up once. Assay: immunoSEQ multiplex PCR; the TCRdb copy retains only in-frame clones and omits some. The sample records hundreds of thousands of clones, 90% to 95% being singletons. In the naive CD8 group, cells lacked CD45RO and were positively selected for CCR7, so terminally differentiated effector memory CD45RA+ cells were left out. Germline V gene data show CDR1 as MDHEN and CDR2 as SYDVKM. CDR3 size: 12 residues. The V and J ends lost 8 bases and 0 bases respectively, with 7 bases between them. This entry belongs to a study of shared clonotypes between healthy human individuals.

Source material: naive CD8+ T cells sorted from blood. The V gene is TRBV28, the J gene TRBJ1-2, with D unresolved. The receptor comes from a woman under 40 in good health. CDR3 nucleotide sequence: TGTGCCAGCCTAGGGCCTAACTATGGCTACACCTTC. Translated, it gives CASLGPNYGYTF.